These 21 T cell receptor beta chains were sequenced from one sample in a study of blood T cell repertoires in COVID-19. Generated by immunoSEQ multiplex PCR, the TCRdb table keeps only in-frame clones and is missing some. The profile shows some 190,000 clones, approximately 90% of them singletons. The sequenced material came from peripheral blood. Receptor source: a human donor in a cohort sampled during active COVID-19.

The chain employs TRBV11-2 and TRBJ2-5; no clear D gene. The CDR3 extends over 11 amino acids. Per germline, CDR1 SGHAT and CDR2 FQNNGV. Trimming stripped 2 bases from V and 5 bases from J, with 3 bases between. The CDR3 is CASSLSETQYF. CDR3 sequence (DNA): TGTGCCAGCAGCTTATCGGAGACCCAGTACTTC.

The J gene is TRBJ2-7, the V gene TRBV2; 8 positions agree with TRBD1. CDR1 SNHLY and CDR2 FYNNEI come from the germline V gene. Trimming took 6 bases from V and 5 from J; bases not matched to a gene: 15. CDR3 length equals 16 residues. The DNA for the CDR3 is TGTGCCAGCAGCTTACTCTCGGGACAGGTCAGCCACGAGCAGTACTTC. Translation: CASSLLSGQVSHEQYF.

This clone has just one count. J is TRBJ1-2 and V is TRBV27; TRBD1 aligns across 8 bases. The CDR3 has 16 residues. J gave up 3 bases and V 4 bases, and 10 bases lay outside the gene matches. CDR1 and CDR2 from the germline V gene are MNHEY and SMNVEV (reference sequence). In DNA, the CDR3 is TGTGCCAGCAGTTACCGGACAGGGTATTTGTACTATGGCTACACCTTC. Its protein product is CASSYRTGYLYYGYTF.

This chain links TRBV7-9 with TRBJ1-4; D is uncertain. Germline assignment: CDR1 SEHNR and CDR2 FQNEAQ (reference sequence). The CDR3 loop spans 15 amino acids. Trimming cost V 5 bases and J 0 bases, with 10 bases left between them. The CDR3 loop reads CASSLTQTTNEKLFF. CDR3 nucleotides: TGTGCCAGCAGCCTGACACAAACAACTAATGAAAAACTGTTTTTT.

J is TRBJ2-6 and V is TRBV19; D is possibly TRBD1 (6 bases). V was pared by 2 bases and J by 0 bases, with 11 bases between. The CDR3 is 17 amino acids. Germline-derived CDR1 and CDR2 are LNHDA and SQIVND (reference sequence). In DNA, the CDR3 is TGTGCCAGTAGTATAAGGGGACAAACCTCTGGGGCCAACGTCCTGACTTTC. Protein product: CASSIRGQTSGANVLTF. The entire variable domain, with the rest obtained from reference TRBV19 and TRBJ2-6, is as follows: DGGITQSPKYLFRKEGQNVTLSCEQNLNHDAMYWYRQDPGQGLRLIYYSQIVNDFQKGDIAEGYSVSREKKESFPLTVTSAQKNPTAFYLCASSIRGQTSGANVLTFGAGSRLTVL.

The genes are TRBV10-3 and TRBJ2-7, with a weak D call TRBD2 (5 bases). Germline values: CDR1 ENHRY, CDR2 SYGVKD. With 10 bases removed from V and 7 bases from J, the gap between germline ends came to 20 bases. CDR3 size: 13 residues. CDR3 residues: CATTPGNPPEQYF. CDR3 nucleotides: TGTGCCACAACACCGGGGAATCCCCCGGAGCAGTACTTC.

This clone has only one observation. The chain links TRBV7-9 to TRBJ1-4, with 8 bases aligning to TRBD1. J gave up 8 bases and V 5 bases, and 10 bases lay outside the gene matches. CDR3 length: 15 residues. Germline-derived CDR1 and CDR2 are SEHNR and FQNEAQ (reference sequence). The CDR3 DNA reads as TGTGCCAGCAGCCAGCGGACAGGGTTGGTCGAAAAACTGTTTTTT. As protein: CASSQRTGLVEKLFF.

The CDR3 DNA follows: TGCGCCAGCAGCCAAGTCGCGAGAAGGGGCACCGGGGAGCTGTTTTTT. The encoded protein is CASSQVARRGTGELFF. The chain employs TRBV4-3 and TRBJ2-2, with TRBD1 as a possible D gene (5 bases). V was trimmed by 1 base and J by 4 bases, leaving 13 bases between them. CDR1 LGHNA and CDR2 YSLEER come from the germline V gene. This CDR3 comprises 16 residues.

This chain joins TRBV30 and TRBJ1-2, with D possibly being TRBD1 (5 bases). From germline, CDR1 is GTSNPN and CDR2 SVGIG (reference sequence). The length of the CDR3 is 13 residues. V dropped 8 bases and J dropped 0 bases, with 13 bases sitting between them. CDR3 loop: CAAARGTNYGYTF. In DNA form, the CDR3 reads TGTGCCGCCGCTAGGGGAACTAACTATGGCTACACCTTC.

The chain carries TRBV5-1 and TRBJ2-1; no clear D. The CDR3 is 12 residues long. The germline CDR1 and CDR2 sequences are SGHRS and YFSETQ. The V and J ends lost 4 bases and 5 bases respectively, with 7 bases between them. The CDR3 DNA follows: TGCGCCAGCAGCCTACCGGACAATGAGCAGTTCTTC. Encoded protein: CASSLPDNEQFF. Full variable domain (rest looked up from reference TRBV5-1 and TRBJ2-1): KAGVTQTPRYLIKTRGQQVTLSCSPISGHRSVSWYQQTPGQGLQFLFEYFSETQRNKGNFPGRFSGRQFSNSRSEMNVSTLELGDSALYLCASSLPDNEQFFGPGTRLTVL.

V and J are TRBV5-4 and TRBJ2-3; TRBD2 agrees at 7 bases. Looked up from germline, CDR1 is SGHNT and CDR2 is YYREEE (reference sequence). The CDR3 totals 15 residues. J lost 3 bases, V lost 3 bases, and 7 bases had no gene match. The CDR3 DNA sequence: TGTGCCAGCAGCTACAGCGCCGGGAGGACAGATACGCAGTATTTT. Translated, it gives CASSYSAGRTDTQYF. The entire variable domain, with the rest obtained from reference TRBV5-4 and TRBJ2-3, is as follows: ETGVTQSPTHLIKTRGQQVTLRCSSQSGHNTVSWYQQALGQGPQFIFQYYREEENGRGNFPPRFSGLQFPNYSSELNVNALELDDSALYLCASSYSAGRTDTQYFGPGTRLTVL.

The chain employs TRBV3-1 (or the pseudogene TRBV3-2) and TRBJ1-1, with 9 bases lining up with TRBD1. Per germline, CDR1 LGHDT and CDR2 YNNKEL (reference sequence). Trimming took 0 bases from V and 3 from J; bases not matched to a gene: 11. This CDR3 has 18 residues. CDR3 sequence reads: CASSQDLIDRGTDTEAFF. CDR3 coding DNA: TGTGCCAGCAGCCAAGATCTGATTGACAGGGGGACCGACACTGAAGCTTTCTTT.

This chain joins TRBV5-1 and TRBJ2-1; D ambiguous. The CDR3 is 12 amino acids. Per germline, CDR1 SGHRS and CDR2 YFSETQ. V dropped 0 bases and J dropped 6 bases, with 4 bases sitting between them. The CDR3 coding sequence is TGCGCCAGCAGCTTGGTACTCAATGAGCAGTTCTTC. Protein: CASSLVLNEQFF.

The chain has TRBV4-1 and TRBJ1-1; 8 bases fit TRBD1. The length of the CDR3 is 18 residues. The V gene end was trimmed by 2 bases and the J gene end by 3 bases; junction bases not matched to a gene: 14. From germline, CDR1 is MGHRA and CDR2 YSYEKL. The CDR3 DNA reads TGCGCCAGCAGCCAACCGGGACAGGCCGCTTCCAGGGACACTGAAGCTTTCTTT. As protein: CASSQPGQAASRDTEAFF.

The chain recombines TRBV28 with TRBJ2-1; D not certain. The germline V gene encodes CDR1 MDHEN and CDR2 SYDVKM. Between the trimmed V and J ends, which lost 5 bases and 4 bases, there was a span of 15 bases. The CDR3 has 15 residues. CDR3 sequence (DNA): TGTGCCAGCAGTGTCTTTAGGCTACTATACAATGAGCAGTTCTTC. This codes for CASSVFRLLYNEQFF.

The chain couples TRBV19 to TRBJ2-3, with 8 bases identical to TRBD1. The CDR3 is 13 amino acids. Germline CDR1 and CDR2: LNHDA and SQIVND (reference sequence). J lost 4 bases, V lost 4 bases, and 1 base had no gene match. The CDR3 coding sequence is TGTGCCAGTAGTACGACAGGGGCAGATACGCAGTATTTT. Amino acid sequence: CASSTTGADTQYF.

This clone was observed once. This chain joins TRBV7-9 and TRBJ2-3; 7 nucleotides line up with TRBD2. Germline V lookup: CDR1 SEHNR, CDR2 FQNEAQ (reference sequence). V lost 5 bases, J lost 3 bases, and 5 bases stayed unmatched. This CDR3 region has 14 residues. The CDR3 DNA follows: TGTGCCAGCAGCACCATGGGGGGGACAGATACGCAGTATTTT. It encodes CASSTMGGTDTQYF. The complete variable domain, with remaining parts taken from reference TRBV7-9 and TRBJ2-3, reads DTGVSQNPRHKITKRGQNVTFRCDPISEHNRLYWYRQTLGQGPEFLTYFQNEAQLEKSRLLSDRFSAERPKGSFSTLEIQRTEQGDSAMYLCASSTMGGTDTQYFGPGTRLTVL.

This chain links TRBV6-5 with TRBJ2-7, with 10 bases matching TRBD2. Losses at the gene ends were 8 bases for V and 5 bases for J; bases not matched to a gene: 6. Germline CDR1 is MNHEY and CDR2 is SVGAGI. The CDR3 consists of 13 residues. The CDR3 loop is CASGASGGHEQYF. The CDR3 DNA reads TGTGCCAGCGGGGCTAGCGGGGGCCACGAGCAGTACTTC.

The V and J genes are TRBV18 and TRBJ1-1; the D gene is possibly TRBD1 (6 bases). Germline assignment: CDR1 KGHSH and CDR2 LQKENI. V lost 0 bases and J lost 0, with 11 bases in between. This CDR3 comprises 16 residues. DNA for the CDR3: TGTGCCAGCTCACCACCTACCAGGGGTATGAACACTGAAGCTTTCTTT. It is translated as CASSPPTRGMNTEAFF.

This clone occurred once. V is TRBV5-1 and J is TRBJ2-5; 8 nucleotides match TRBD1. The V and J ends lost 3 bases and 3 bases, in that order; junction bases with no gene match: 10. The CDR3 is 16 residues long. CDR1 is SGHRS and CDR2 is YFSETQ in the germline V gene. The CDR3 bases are TGCGCCAGCAGCTCCGGGCGGACGACAGGGGAAGAGACCCAGTACTTC. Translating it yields CASSSGRTTGEETQYF.

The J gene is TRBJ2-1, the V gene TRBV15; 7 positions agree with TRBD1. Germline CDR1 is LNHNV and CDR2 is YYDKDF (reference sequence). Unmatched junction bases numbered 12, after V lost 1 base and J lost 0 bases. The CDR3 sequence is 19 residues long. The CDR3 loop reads CATSRGPTYRDSSYNEQFF. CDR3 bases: TGTGCCACCAGCAGAGGCCCTACCTACCGGGACAGCTCCTACAATGAGCAGTTCTTC.